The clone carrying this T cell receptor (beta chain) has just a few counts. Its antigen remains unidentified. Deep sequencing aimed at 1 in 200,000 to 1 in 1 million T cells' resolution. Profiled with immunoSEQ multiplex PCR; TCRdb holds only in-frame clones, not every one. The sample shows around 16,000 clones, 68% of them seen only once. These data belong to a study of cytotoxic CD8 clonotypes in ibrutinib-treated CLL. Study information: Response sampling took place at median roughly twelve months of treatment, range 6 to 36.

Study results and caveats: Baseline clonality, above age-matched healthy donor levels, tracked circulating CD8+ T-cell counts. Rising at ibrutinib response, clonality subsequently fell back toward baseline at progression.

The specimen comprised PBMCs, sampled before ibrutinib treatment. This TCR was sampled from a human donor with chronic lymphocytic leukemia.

The DNA of the CDR3 is TGTGCCAGCACCGAGGACGCTAATGAAAAACTGTTTTTT. Translation gives CASTEDANEKLFF. The J gene is TRBJ1-4, the V gene TRBV7-9; no reliable D call. This CDR3 is built from 13 residues. The V gene lost 7 bases and the J gene lost 3 bases, with 9 bases spanning the gap. In germline, CDR1 is SEHNR, CDR2 FQNEAQ (reference sequence).